The 13 T cell receptor beta chains below all came from one sample that was sequenced in a study of human T cells and chemical hapten exposure. TCRdb re-called the RACE reads through MiXCR, storing one row per CDR3 protein. The sample includes about 190,000 distinct CDR3 sequences, 24% of them seen just once. Time point denoted: patch test 3, about 24 weeks after DPC sensitization. Treatment here: therapeutic diphenylcyclopropenone sensitization with weekly scalp DPC. The material was whole blood, obtained in connection with sensitization to the hapten diphenylcyclopropenone (DPC). Receptors were obtained from a woman aged 35 to 49 with alopecia areata. Some clones in this sample may be carry-over from other donors' samples.

This chain joins TRBV29-1 and TRBJ2-5; D gene ambiguous. This CDR3 region has 11 residues. V was pared by 4 bases and J by 4 bases, with 7 bases between. From germline, CDR1 is SQVTM and CDR2 ANQGSEA. The DNA for the CDR3 is TGCAGCGTTGGTGCCCCAGAGACCCAGTACTTC. As protein: CSVGAPETQYF.

The genes are TRBV5-1 and TRBJ2-3; a possible D gene is TRBD1 (5 bases). The ends were cut back, 3 bases at V and 5 bases at J, with 16 bases in the middle. The CDR3 consists of 15 residues. Germline CDR1 and CDR2: SGHRS and YFSETQ. The CDR3, as DNA: TGCGCCAGCAGCTCCCAGGCAGGGCCCGGAGATACGCAGTATTTT. Its translation is CASSSQAGPGDTQYF.

This clonotype came up many times. J is TRBJ2-2 and V is TRBV7-6, with D possibly called TRBD1 or TRBD2 (5 bases each). V was trimmed by 3 bases and J by 2 bases, leaving 13 bases between them. The CDR3 is 16 amino acids. Germline CDR1 reads SGHVS; CDR2 reads FNYEAQ. CDR3 loop: CASSLGRLLNTGELFF. CDR3 DNA sequence: TGTGCCAGCAGCTTGGGACGGCTCCTTAACACCGGGGAGCTGTTTTTT.

This clonotype was observed once. CDR3 protein: CATRTSGGYNEQFF. For the CDR3, the DNA is TGTGCCACCCGGACTAGCGGGGGGTACAATGAGCAGTTCTTC. V gene TRBV28 combines with J gene TRBJ2-1, with 14 bases aligning to TRBD2. Germline V gene lookup returns CDR1 MDHEN and CDR2 SYDVKM. The V gene end was trimmed by 10 bases and the J gene end by 4 bases; junction bases not matched to a gene: 3. The CDR3 runs to 14 residues. Full variable domain (outside the CDR3, taken from reference TRBV28 and TRBJ2-1): DVKVTQSSRYLVKRTGEKVFLECVQDMDHENMFWYRQDPGLGLRLIYFSYDVKMKEKGDIPEGYSVSREKKERFSLILESASTNQTSMYLCATRTSGGYNEQFFGPGTRLTVL.

This clonotype has just a few counts. This chain connects TRBV9 to TRBJ2-7; TRBD2 might be the D (6 bases). The V end lost 0 bases, the J end lost 7 bases, and 11 bases lay between the germline ends. Germline V CDR1 and CDR2: SGDLS, YYNGEE. This CDR3 has 13 amino acids. In DNA, the CDR3 is TGTGCCAGCAGCGTAGGGGGGGAGAGAGAGCAGTACTTC. This translates into CASSVGGEREQYF.

The rearrangement uses TRBV10-3 and TRBJ1-2; D may be TRBD1 (6 bases). Trimming stripped 10 bases from V and 1 base from J, with 22 bases between. Looked up from germline, CDR1 is ENHRY and CDR2 is SYGVKD. The CDR3 runs to 16 residues. CDR3 residues: CATRAGALLINYGYTF. Written as DNA, the CDR3 is TGTGCCACCCGGGCGGGGGCCTTACTCATTAACTATGGCTACACCTTC.

This clonotype was seen ten or more times. The chain recombines TRBV4-1 with TRBJ1-5; TRBD1 is a possible D gene (5 bases). Germline assignment: CDR1 MGHRA and CDR2 YSYEKL. Trimming removed 2 bases from V and 4 bases from J, with 12 bases in between. This CDR3 spans 15 amino acids. CDR3 loop: CASSQSGTGNQPQHF. The CDR3 DNA follows: TGCGCCAGCAGCCAATCTGGGACCGGTAATCAGCCCCAGCATTTT.

The chain's CDR3 is CASSRGGGPGEQYF. Here the CDR3 DNA reads TGTGCCAGCAGTCGCGGGGGGGGCCCGGGCGAGCAGTACTTC. This chain joins TRBV12-3 or TRBV12-4 and TRBJ2-7; 9 bases match TRBD2. V lost 5 bases, J lost 6 bases, and 8 bases stayed unmatched. CDR3 length: 14 amino acids.

This sequence joins TRBV14 and TRBJ2-2; D may correspond to TRBD1 or TRBD2 (5 bases each). This CDR3 is 14 amino acids long. In germline, CDR1 is SGHDN, CDR2 FVKESK. The V gene lost 0 bases and the J gene lost 6 bases, with 8 bases spanning the gap. In nucleotides, the CDR3 is TGTGCCAGCAGCCAAGATTGGGGACCCGGGGAGCTGTTTTTT. Amino acids: CASSQDWGPGELFF. The full variable domain, with the rest looked up from reference TRBV14 and TRBJ2-2, is EAGVTQFPSHSVIEKGQTVTLRCDPISGHDNLYWYRRVMGKEIKFLLHFVKESKQDESGMPNNRFLAERTGGTYSTLKVQPAELEDSGVYFCASSQDWGPGELFFGEGSRLTVL.

This clonotype was seen only a few times. The chain uses TRBV7-9 and TRBJ1-2, with TRBD1 matching over 11 bases. The CDR3 is 16 amino acids. CDR1 and CDR2 from the germline V gene are SEHNR and FQNEAQ (reference sequence). The trim removed 5 bases at V and 4 bases at J, leaving 9 bases unmatched. In nucleotides, the CDR3 is TGTGCCAGCAGCCCCCTCCAAGGACAGGGGGCCTATGGCTACACCTTC. The encoded protein is CASSPLQGQGAYGYTF.

This clonotype was detected only a few times. The chain links TRBV5-4 to TRBJ2-6; D remains ambiguous. The CDR3 contains 16 residues. V was trimmed by 0 bases and J by 2 bases, leaving 9 bases between them. The V gene's germline CDR1 is SGHNT and CDR2 YYREEE (reference sequence). This chain's CDR3 is CASSLDGPAGANVLTF. CDR3 nucleotide sequence: TGTGCCAGCAGCTTGGATGGGCCAGCTGGGGCCAACGTCCTGACTTTC. Based on the CDR3 plus reference TRBV5-4 and TRBJ2-6, the full variable domain is ETGVTQSPTHLIKTRGQQVTLRCSSQSGHNTVSWYQQALGQGPQFIFQYYREEENGRGNFPPRFSGLQFPNYSSELNVNALELDDSALYLCASSLDGPAGANVLTFGAGSRLTVL.

This clonotype was seen at least ten times. The chain carries TRBV28 and TRBJ2-5; maybe TRBD1 (8 bases). Trimming removed 5 bases from V and 3 bases from J, with 13 bases in between. Germline CDR1 MDHEN, CDR2 SYDVKM. The CDR3 totals 14 residues. In nucleotides, the CDR3 is TGTGCCAGCAGTAGCGGGACAGGAGAAGAGACCCAGTACTTC. Translating gives CASSSGTGEETQYF. The full variable domain, with the rest looked up from reference TRBV28 and TRBJ2-5, is DVKVTQSSRYLVKRTGEKVFLECVQDMDHENMFWYRQDPGLGLRLIYFSYDVKMKEKGDIPEGYSVSREKKERFSLILESASTNQTSMYLCASSSGTGEETQYFGPGTRLLVL.

The chain employs TRBV7-9 and TRBJ2-3; D remains unclear. Germline lookup yields CDR1 SEHNR and CDR2 FQNEAQ (reference sequence). The V end lost 5 bases, the J end lost 0 bases, and 12 bases lay between the germline ends. The CDR3 runs to 15 residues. CDR3 DNA sequence: TGTGCCAGCAGCCGAGAGGTTCTTAGCACAGATACGCAGTATTTT. Its translation is CASSREVLSTDTQYF.